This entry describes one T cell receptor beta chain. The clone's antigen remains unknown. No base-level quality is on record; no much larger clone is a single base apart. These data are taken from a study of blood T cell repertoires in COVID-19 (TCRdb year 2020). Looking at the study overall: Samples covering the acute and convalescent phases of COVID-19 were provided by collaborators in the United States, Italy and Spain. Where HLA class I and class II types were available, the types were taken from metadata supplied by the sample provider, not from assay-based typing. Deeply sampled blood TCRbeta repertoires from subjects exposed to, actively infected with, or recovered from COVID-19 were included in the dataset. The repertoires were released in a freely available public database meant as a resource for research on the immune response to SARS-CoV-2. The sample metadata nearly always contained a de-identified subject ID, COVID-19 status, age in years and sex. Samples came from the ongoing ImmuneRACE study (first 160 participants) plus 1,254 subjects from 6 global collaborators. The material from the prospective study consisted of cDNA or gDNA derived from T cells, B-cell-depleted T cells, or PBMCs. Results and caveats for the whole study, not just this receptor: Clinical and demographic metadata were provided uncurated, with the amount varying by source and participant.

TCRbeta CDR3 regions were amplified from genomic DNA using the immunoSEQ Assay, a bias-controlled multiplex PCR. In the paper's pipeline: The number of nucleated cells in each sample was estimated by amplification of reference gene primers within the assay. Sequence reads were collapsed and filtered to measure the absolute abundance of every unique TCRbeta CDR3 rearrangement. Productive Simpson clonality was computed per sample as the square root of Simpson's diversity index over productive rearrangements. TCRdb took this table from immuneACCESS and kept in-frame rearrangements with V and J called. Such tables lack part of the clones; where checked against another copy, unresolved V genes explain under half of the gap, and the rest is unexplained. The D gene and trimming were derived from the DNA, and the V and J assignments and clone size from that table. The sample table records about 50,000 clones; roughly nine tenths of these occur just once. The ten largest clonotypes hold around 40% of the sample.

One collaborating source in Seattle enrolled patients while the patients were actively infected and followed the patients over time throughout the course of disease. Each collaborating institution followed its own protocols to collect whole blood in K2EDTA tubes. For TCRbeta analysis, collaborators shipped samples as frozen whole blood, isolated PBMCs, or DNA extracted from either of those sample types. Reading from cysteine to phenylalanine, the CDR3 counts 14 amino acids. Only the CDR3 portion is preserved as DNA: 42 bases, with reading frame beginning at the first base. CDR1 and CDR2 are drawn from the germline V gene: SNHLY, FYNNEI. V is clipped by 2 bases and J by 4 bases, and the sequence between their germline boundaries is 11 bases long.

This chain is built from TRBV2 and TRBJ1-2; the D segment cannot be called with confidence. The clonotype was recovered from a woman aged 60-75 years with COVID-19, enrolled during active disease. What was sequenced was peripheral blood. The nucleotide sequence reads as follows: TGTGCCAGCAGTGAATTCCAAGACACCTATGGCTACACCTTC. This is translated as CASSEFQDTYGYTF.